This T cell receptor beta chain was recovered during a study of shared clonotypes between healthy human individuals (dated by TCRdb to the early 2020s). Turning to the overall study: The cohort comprised a couple of women and three men aged 18 to 49 years. For each donor, CD4 naive and CD4 memory were each run on three plates, CD8 naive on two plates, and CD8 memory on one plate. To estimate repertoire size and how much clonotypes are shared between individuals, the study performed deep sequencing of blood TCR repertoires from roughly five healthy adults. To increase sequencing depth and limit assay-specific biases, different laboratories used diverse techniques to prepare libraries and sequence TCR repertoires. Per donor, leukapheresis produced somewhere between about 0.94 and 9.5 billion PBMCs. Study-wide findings and limitations: Sharing across a handful of donors was observed for about 5% of naive CD4, 3.5% of naive CD8, over 2% of memory CD4, and 0.4% of memory CD8 clonotypes. The genetic and exposure-history diversity represented was limited by the small number of donors. Only blood was sampled, and tissue TCR repertoires likely differ from those in blood. Compared with non-shared clonotypes, the clonotypes found in all four sorted-subset donors had higher generation probabilities. Rarefaction of sorted-subset datasets indicated incomplete sequencing despite the large sequencing depth. Based on pairwise subsampling, the degree of clonotype sharing among donors was expected to be affected by sequencing depth. Estimated clonotype richness was generally larger for naive than for memory subsets.

The donors were healthy, HIV-negative adults with no recently reported acute infections or vaccinations. All donors were Caucasian adults living in Nashville, Tennessee, USA. Magnetic negative selection was used to enrich CD4+ T cells, after which naive cells were positively selected on CD45RA and the negative fraction became the memory subset. After blood collection by leukapheresis, PBMCs were isolated using Ficoll-Histopaque density gradient centrifugation and then cryopreserved in the vapor phase of liquid nitrogen. Analytical flow cytometry was used to check the purity and quantity of each magnetically sorted T cell population. Each sorted fraction had its genomic DNA isolated and then quantified by UV absorbance on a Nanodrop 2000c. Comments on this clone: The antigen this receptor binds is unknown. The sample holds no much larger clone one base away, and base qualities are not on file.

The germline V gene (reference sequence) yields LNHDA for CDR1 and SQIVND for CDR2. V is reduced by 4 bases and J by 2 bases, leaving a spacing of 12 bases between them. The CDR3 measures 14 amino acids from cysteine to phenylalanine. CDR3 DNA is the only sequence kept; it has 42 bases, read in frame from the first base. TCR CDR3 regions were amplified from genomic DNA by multiplex PCR using the deep immunoSEQ assay. For each cell subset, the extracted genomic DNA was distributed evenly across all wells of several immunoSEQ 96-well plates, and each plate served as one replicate. For sorted subsets, 150 to 200 ng genomic DNA, equal to 30,000 to 35,000 T cell genomes, was loaded into each replicate PCR. Purified libraries were quantified with a Qubit 3.0 fluorometer, sized on a Bioanalyzer 2100, and re-quantified with the KAPA Library Quantification kit. Every immunoSEQ 96-well plate was sequenced on a dedicated single-read 150-cycle Illumina NextSeq 550 flow cell. Under the source paper's analysis protocol: Because only junctional sequences without quality scores were contained in the immunoSEQ output, filtering matching that applied to full-length reads could not be performed. Sequences were annotated with PyIR, a Python wrapper for IgBLAST v1.9, and V/J genes and CDR3 were assigned using IMGT germline references. Any read was removed if the V/J assignment was weak (E-value above 1e-6), the CDR3 was missing, or the read contained stop codons, out-of-frame junctions, or ambiguous translated residues. V3J clonotypes were defined as sequences sharing the same inferred V gene, J gene, and CDR3 amino acid sequence. Percentage overlap between repertoires was calculated by dividing the number of shared unique clonotypes by the size of the smaller repertoire. RTK rarefaction, the Chao1 estimator, and Recon v2.1 estimates of unobserved clonotypes were used to assess repertoire richness. OLGA was used to compute generation probabilities for all TCRbeta clonotypes that the gDNA method yielded from four donors. TCRdb holds this immuneACCESS table with in-frame rearrangements only. Some clones are missing; in checked studies, unresolved V genes explain under half, and the rest has no known cause. Clonal size and the V and J genes are those of that table, whereas D and trimming came from the DNA. This sample comprises around 980,000 clones, around 78% of them detected only once. In total, the top ten clones hold roughly 0.65% of the sample.

This receptor chain uses TRBV19 and TRBJ2-7; matching of 6 bases hints at TRBD1 as the D gene. The specimen was memory CD4+ T cells from PBMCs. Taken with the paper, the label for cell subset or site translates to: CD45RA-negative fraction. This receptor was identified in a man between 18 and 35 years old in good health. Some clones in this sample may be carry-over from other donors' samples. The nucleotide sequence is given as TGTGCCAGTAGTAGAAAACAGGGTACCTACGAGCAGTACTTC. Translated, this is CASSRKQGTYEQYF. The entire variable domain, with the stretches around the CDR3 drawn from the reference TRBV19 and TRBJ2-7 proteins, is DGGITQSPKYLFRKEGQNVTLSCEQNLNHDAMYWYRQDPGQGLRLIYYSQIVNDFQKGDIAEGYSVSREKKESFPLTVTSAQKNPTAFYLCASSRKQGTYEQYFGPGTRLTVT.